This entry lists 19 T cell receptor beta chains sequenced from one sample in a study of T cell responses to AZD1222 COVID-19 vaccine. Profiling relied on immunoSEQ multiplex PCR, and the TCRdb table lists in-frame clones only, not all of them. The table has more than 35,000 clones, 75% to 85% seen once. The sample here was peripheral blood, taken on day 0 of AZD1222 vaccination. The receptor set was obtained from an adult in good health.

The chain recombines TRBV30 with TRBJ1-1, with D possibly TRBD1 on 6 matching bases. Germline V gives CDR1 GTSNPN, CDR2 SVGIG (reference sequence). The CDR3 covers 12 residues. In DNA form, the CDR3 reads TGTGCTCTGGACAGTCAGAACACTGAAGCTTTCTTT. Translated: CALDSQNTEAFF.

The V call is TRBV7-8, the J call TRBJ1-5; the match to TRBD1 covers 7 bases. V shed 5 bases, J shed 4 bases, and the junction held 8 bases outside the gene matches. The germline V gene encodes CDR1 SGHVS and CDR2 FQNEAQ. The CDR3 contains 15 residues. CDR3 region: CASSPDRAPNQPQHF. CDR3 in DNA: TGTGCCAGCAGCCCAGACAGGGCCCCTAATCAGCCCCAGCATTTT.

CDR3 coding DNA: TGTGCCATCAGTGACTTGGGACGGGATGGATCCGAGCAGTACTTC. Translated, it gives CAISDLGRDGSEQYF. The gene calls are TRBV10-3 and TRBJ2-7; perhaps D is TRBD1 or TRBD2 (5 bases each). In germline, CDR1 is ENHRY, CDR2 SYGVKD. The CDR3 extends over 15 amino acids. Trimming shortened V by 3 bases and J by 6 bases, and 18 bases separated the two germline ends.

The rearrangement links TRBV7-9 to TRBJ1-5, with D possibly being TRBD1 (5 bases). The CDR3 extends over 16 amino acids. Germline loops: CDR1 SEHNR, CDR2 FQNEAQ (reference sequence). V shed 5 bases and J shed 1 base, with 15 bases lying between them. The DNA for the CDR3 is TGTGCCAGCAGCCTAGGATCAGGGTCAAGCAATCAGCCCCAGCATTTT. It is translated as CASSLGSGSSNQPQHF.

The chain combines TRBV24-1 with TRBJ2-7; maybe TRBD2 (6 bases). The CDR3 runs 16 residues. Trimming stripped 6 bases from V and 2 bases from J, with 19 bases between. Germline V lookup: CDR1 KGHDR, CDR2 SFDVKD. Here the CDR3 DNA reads TGTGCCACCAGTCGAAATTCGGGACTTACAGCCTACGAGCAGTACTTC. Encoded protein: CATSRNSGLTAYEQYF.

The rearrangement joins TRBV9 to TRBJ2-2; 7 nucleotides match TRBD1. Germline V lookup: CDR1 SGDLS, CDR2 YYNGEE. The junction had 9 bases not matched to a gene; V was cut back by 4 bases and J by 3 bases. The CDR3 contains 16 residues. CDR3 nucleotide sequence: TGTGCCAGCAGCCCAACCGACAGGGTCGACACCGGGGAGCTGTTTTTT. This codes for CASSPTDRVDTGELFF.

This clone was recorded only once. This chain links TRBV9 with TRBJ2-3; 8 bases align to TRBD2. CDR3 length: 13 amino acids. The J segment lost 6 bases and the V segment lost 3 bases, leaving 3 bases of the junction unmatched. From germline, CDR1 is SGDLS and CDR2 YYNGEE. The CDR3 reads CASSAGGADTQYF. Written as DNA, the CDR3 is TGTGCCAGCAGCGCCGGGGGGGCGGATACGCAGTATTTT.

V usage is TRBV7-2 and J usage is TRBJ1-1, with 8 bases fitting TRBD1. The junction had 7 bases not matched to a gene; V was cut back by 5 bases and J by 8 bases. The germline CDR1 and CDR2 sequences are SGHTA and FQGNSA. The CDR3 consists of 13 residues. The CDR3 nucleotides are TGTGCCAGCAGCGAAGGACAGGGCGAGGAAGCTTTCTTT. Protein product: CASSEGQGEEAFF. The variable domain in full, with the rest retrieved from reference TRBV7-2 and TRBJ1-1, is GAGVSQSPSNKVTEKGKDVELRCDPISGHTALYWYRQSLGQGLEFLIYFQGNSAPDKSGLPSDRFSAERTGGSVSTLTIQRTQQEDSAVYLCASSEGQGEEAFFGQGTRLTVV.

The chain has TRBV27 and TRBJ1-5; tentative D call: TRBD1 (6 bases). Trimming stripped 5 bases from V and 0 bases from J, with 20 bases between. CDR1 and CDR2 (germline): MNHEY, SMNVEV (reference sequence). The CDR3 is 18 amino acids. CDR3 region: CASSPTGQISYSNQPQHF. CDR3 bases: TGTGCCAGCAGTCCGACGGGACAAATTTCATATAGCAATCAGCCCCAGCATTTT.

The CDR3 nucleotides read TGTGCCAGCACCGCATCAAATGAAAAACTGTTTTTT. Translating it yields CASTASNEKLFF. This chain uses TRBV2 with TRBJ1-4; D uncertain. Trimming took 7 bases from V and 5 from J, leaving 8 bases between them. Germline assignment: CDR1 SNHLY and CDR2 FYNNEI. The CDR3 has 12 amino acids.

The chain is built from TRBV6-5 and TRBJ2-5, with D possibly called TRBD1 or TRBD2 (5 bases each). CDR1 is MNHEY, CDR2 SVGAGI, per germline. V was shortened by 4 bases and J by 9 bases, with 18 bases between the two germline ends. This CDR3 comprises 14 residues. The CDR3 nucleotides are TGTGCCAGCAGTTCCCGGACTGGAAAAGGGGCCCAGTACTTC. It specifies CASSSRTGKGAQYF.

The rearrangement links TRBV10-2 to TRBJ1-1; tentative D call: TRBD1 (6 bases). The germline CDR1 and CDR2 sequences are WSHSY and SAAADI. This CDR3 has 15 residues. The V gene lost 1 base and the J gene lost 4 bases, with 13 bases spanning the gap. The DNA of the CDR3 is TGCGCCAGCAGTGAGTGGGGGGCTGGAGGCACTGAAGCTTTCTTT. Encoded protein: CASSEWGAGGTEAFF.

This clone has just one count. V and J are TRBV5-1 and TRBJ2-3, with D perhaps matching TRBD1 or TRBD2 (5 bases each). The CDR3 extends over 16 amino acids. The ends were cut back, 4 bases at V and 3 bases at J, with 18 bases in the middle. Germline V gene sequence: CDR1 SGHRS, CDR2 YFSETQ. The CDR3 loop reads CASSPGTQTLTDTQYF. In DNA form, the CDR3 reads TGCGCCAGCAGCCCGGGGACGCAGACGCTTACAGATACGCAGTATTTT. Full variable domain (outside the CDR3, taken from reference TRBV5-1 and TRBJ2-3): KAGVTQTPRYLIKTRGQQVTLSCSPISGHRSVSWYQQTPGQGLQFLFEYFSETQRNKGNFPGRFSGRQFSNSRSEMNVSTLELGDSALYLCASSPGTQTLTDTQYFGPGTRLTVL.

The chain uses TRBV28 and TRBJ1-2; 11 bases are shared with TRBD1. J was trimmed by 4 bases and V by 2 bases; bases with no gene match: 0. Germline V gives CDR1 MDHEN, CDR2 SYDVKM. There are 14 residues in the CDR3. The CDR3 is CASSLGQGAYGYTF. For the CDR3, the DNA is TGTGCCAGCAGTTTAGGACAGGGGGCCTATGGCTACACCTTC.

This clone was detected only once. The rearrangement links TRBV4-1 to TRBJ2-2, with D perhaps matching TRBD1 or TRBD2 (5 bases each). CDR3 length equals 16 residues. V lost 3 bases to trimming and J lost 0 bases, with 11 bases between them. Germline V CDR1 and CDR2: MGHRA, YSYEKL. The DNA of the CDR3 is TGCGCCAGCAGCCAGTGGGACCCCACGAACACCGGGGAGCTGTTTTTT. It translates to CASSQWDPTNTGELFF.

The chain's CDR3 is CASSFGTVSYEQYF. The CDR3 nucleotides read TGCGCCAGCAGCTTCGGGACGGTCTCCTACGAGCAGTACTTC. V gene TRBV5-1 combines with J gene TRBJ2-7, with D perhaps assigned TRBD1 or TRBD2 (5 bases each). V was clipped by 2 bases and J by 0 bases, with 9 bases between them. Germline CDR1 SGHRS, CDR2 YFSETQ. This CDR3 is 14 amino acids long.

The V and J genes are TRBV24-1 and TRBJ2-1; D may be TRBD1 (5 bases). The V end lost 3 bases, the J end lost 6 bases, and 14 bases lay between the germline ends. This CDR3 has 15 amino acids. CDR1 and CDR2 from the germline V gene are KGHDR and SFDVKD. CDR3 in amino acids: CATSDPGLGLNEQFF. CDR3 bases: TGTGCCACCAGTGATCCGGGCCTGGGGCTCAATGAGCAGTTCTTC.

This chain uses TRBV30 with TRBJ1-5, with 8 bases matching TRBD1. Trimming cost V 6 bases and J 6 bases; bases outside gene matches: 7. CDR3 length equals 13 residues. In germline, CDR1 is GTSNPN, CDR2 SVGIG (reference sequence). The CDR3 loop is CACDRGFGQPQHF. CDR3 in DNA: TGTGCCTGCGACAGGGGCTTCGGTCAGCCCCAGCATTTT.

Here the CDR3 DNA reads TGTGCCACACGCGGGACAGGGGGCGGGTCCTACGAGCAGTACTTC. This gives the protein CATRGTGGGSYEQYF. V and J are TRBV28 and TRBJ2-7, with 12 positions matching TRBD1. V was clipped by 10 bases and J by 1 base; unmatched bases: 8. The CDR3 is 15 amino acids. Germline CDR1 and CDR2: MDHEN and SYDVKM.